Presented here are 6 T cell receptor beta chains from one specimen sequenced in a study of glioma-infiltrating T cells. The iRepertoire nested amplicon-rescue multiplex PCR amplified TCR alpha and beta CDR3s from RNA. TCRdb reprocessed the multiplex PCR reads with MiXCR, giving one entry per CDR3 protein. The sample records approximately 120,000 distinct CDR3 sequences, less than 30% being singletons. The sample taken for sequencing was glioma tissue, nonneoplastic brain tissue, or PBMCs (not recorded which). The receptor set was obtained from a human donor with low-grade glioma or glioblastoma, undergoing nonglioma brain surgery, or in good health (not recorded which).

A note on this clonotype: This may come from a read error, since a much larger clone is one base off. The rearrangement uses TRBV7-9 and TRBJ2-4, with D maybe TRBD1 (5 bases). Trimming took off 1 base at V and 0 bases at J, with 10 bases between the two ends. Per the germline V gene, CDR1 is SEHNR and CDR2 is FQNEAQ (reference sequence). The CDR3 has 16 residues. As DNA, the CDR3 is TGTGCCAGCAGCTTAGGACAGAGGCTAGCCAAAAACATTCAGTACTTC. It is translated as CASSLGQRLAKNIQYF. The full variable domain, with the rest looked up from reference TRBV7-9 and TRBJ2-4, is DTGVSQNPRHKITKRGQNVTFRCDPISEHNRLYWYRQTLGQGPEFLTYFQNEAQLEKSRLLSDRFSAERPKGSFSTLEIQRTEQGDSAMYLCASSLGQRLAKNIQYFGAGTRLSVL.

A note on this clonotype: This may be a read error: a much more frequent sequence differs by one nucleotide. The rearrangement joins TRBV5-4 to TRBJ2-1, with no clear D. This CDR3 contains 15 residues. Trimming cost V 6 bases and J 0 bases, with 13 bases left between them. Germline V CDR1 and CDR2: SGHNT, YYREEE (reference sequence). The CDR3 sequence: CASIPLLSSYNEQFF. The CDR3, as DNA: TGTGCCAGCATCCCCCTACTGAGCTCCTACAATGAGCAGTTCTTC.

This clonotype was seen ten or more times. The chain links TRBV7-3 to TRBJ1-1, with TRBD1 matching over 8 bases. The V gene's germline CDR1 is SGHTA and CDR2 FQGTGA. This CDR3 is built from 13 residues. Germline trimming cut 4 bases from V and 3 bases from J; bases unmatched to any gene: 1. The DNA of the CDR3 is TGTGCCAGCAGCTCACAGGGGGACACTGAAGCTTTCTTT. It encodes CASSSQGDTEAFF.

This clonotype appeared many times. V and J are TRBV18 and TRBJ1-2, with 7 nucleotides matching TRBD1. J lost 7 bases, V lost 4 bases, and 3 bases had no gene match. This CDR3 is built from 12 residues. CDR1 and CDR2 from the germline V gene are KGHSH and LQKENI. The CDR3 is CASSLQGSGYTF. The CDR3 bases are TGTGCCAGCTCACTACAGGGGTCTGGCTACACCTTC.

This clonotype was found many times. The chain uses TRBV7-8 and TRBJ2-2; TRBD1 matches 11 bases. V lost 5 bases, J lost 3 bases, and 5 bases stayed unmatched. CDR3 length equals 16 residues. Germline V gene lookup returns CDR1 SGHVS and CDR2 FQNEAQ. Here the CDR3 reads CASSHRDRGYTGELFF. The CDR3, as DNA: TGTGCCAGCAGCCACCGGGACAGGGGGTACACCGGGGAGCTGTTTTTT.

This clonotype has a count of ten or more. The genes are TRBV7-3 and TRBJ2-3, with D unresolved. With 1 base removed from V and 0 bases from J, the gap between germline ends came to 8 bases. The CDR3 length is 15 residues. Per the germline V gene, CDR1 is SGHTA and CDR2 is FQGTGA. The CDR3 loop is CASSLMESSTDTQYF. CDR3 bases: TGTGCCAGCAGCTTAATGGAGTCTAGCACAGATACGCAGTATTTT.